The 3 T cell receptor beta chains below were found in one sample sequenced in a study of T cells in Graves' hyperthyroidism and ophthalmopathy. Amplified TCR beta CDR3 regions derived from RNA transcripts. The HTBI primer set was used in a first-round RT-PCR of the TCR CDR3. From the multiplex PCR reads, TCRdb called clonotypes with MiXCR, one entry per CDR3 protein. This sample yields 96,000 or so distinct CDR3 sequences, of which approximately 56% are seen a single time; roughly a quarter belongs to the top ten. Sequencing used blood. These receptors all come from a woman between 40 and 50 years old with Graves' hyperthyroidism.

This chain uses TRBV7-9 with TRBJ1-5; 9 positions match TRBD1. CDR1 is SEHNR and CDR2 is FQNEAQ in the germline V gene (reference sequence). The trim removed 5 bases at V and 5 bases at J, leaving 13 bases unmatched. The CDR3 loop spans 17 amino acids. The CDR3 sequence: CASSLLSGQGDYQPQHF. As DNA, the CDR3 is TGTGCCAGCAGCCTCCTCTCGGGACAGGGCGATTATCAGCCCCAGCATTTT.

The rearrangement links TRBV6-6 to TRBJ1-1, with 8 bases that match TRBD1. The J segment lost 5 bases and the V segment lost 6 bases, leaving 5 bases of the junction unmatched. Germline V CDR1 and CDR2: MNHNY, SVGAGI (reference sequence). The CDR3 totals 13 residues. The CDR3 coding sequence is TGTGCCAGCAGGACAGGGGCGCGGACTGAAGCTTTCTTT. This translates into CASRTGARTEAFF.

CDR3 DNA sequence: TGTGCCAGCAGCTTCCTAAAGGGCGCGAACACCGGGGAGCTGTTTTTT. Its protein product is CASSFLKGANTGELFF. The chain recombines TRBV7-9 with TRBJ2-2; D remains unclear. Deletions cut 3 bases from V and 0 bases from J, with 11 bases between. The CDR3 runs to 16 residues. Germline lookup yields CDR1 SEHNR and CDR2 FQNEAQ (reference sequence).